The 2 T cell receptor beta chains presented below share a single source sample, sequenced in a study of OX40 agonist ivuxolimab in advanced cancers. The method was immunoSEQ multiplex PCR; TCRdb's version includes in-frame clones alone and lacks a portion of them. The sample has roughly 72,000 clones, over 75% seen once. Sequencing used CD4+ or CD8+ T cells sorted from blood, obtained in a trial of the OX40 agonist ivuxolimab. These TCRs come from an adult with an advanced solid tumor such as melanoma, head and neck, liver or kidney cancer.

This rearrangement joins TRBV11-3 to TRBJ2-2; the D is unclear. V was shortened by 3 bases and J by 1 base, with 3 bases between the two germline ends. The CDR3 is 13 amino acids. Germline loops: CDR1 SGHNT, CDR2 YENEEA. CDR3 coding DNA: TGTGCCAGCAGCTTCTTGAACACCGGGGAGCTGTTTTTT. Encoded protein: CASSFLNTGELFF.

The chain recombines TRBV7-2 with TRBJ2-1; the D gene is possibly TRBD1 (5 bases). The CDR3 is made up of 14 amino acids. Per germline, CDR1 SGHTA and CDR2 FQGNSA. V was cut by 5 bases and J by 8 bases, with 16 bases left in between. The CDR3 nucleotides read TGTGCCAGCAGCCTGGCGTCCAGGGAAGATGAGCAGTTCTTC. Its translation is CASSLASREDEQFF.